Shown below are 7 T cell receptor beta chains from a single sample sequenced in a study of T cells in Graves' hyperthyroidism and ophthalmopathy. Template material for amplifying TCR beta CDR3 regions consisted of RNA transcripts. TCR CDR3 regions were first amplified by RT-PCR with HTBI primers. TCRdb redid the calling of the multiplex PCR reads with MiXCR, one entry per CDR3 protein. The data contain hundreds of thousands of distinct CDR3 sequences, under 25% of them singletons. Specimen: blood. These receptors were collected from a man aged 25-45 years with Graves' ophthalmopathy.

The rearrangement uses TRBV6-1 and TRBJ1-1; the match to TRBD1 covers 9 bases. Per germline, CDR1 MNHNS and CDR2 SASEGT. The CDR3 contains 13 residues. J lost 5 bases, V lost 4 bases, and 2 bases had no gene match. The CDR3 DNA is TGTGCCAGCAGTGGAGGACAGGGGACTGAAGCTTTCTTT. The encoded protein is CASSGGQGTEAFF.

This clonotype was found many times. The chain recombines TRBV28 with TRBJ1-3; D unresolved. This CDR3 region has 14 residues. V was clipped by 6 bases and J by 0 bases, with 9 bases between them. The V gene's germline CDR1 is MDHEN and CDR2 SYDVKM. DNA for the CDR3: TGTGCCAGCAGAGTCGGCAACTCTGGAAACACCATATATTTT. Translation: CASRVGNSGNTIYF.

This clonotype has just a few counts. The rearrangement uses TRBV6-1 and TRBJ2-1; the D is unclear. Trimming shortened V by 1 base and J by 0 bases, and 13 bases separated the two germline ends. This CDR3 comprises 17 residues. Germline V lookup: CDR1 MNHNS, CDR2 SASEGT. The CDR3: CASSEDPPHSSYNEQFF. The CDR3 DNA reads TGTGCCAGCAGTGAAGATCCCCCCCACAGCTCCTACAATGAGCAGTTCTTC.

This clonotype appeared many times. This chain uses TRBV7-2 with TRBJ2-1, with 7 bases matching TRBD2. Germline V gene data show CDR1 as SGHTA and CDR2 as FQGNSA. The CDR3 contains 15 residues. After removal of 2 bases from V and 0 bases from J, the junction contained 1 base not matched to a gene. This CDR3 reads CASSLRGSSYNEQFF. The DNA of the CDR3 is TGTGCCAGCAGCTTACGCGGGAGCTCCTACAATGAGCAGTTCTTC.

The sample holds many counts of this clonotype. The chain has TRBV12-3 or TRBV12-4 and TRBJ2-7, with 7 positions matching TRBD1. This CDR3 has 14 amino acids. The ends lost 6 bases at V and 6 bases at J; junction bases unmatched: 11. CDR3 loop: CASSPRQGRVEQYF. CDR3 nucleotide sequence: TGTGCCAGCAGCCCCAGACAGGGACGGGTCGAGCAGTACTTC.

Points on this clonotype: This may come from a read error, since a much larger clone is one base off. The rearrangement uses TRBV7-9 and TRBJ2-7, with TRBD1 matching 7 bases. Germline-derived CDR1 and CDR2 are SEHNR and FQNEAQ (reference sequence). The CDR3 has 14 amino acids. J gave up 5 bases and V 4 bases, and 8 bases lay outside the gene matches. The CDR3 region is CASSSSTGNNEQYF. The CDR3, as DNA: TGTGCCAGCAGCTCGTCGACAGGGAACAACGAGCAGTACTTC.

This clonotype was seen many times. DNA of the CDR3: TGTGCCAGCAGCTTAGATCAGATAGCGATCCATGAGCAGTTCTTC. The encoded protein is CASSLDQIAIHEQFF. The V call is TRBV11-2, the J call TRBJ2-1; possible D gene TRBD2, 5 bases. Germline loops: CDR1 SGHAT, CDR2 FQNNGV. Trimming left V 0 bases short and J 8 bases short, with 14 bases between. This CDR3 is 15 amino acids long.